This record looks at one TCR beta chain sequence and its context. The data are from a study of T cells after yellow fever vaccination. Trimming removed 6 bases from V and 0 bases from J, with 6 bases in between. This CDR3 contains 13 residues. TCRdb processed the 5' RACE reads anew with MiXCR; each CDR3 protein has one entry. This sample has about 550,000 distinct CDR3 sequences, with about 19% found just once. The source material was PBMCs, sampled 15 days after the yellow fever booster vaccination. The chain employs TRBV12-3 or TRBV12-4 and TRBJ1-3; unclear D gene. The source is a man under 40 who received the YFV17D yellow fever vaccine. The CDR3 DNA reads TGTGCCAGCAGCCACAGCTCTGGAAACACCATATATTTT. It is translated as CASSHSSGNTIYF.